These 18 T cell receptor beta chains originate from one sample sequenced in a study of OX40 agonist ivuxolimab in advanced cancers. Using immunoSEQ multiplex PCR, the repertoire was profiled, and TCRdb retains in-frame clones only, with some absent. The sample lists about 73,000 clones; 92% were seen once. The sequencing here drew on CD4+ or CD8+ T cells sorted from blood, taken in a trial of the OX40 agonist ivuxolimab. The receptors originated from an adult with an advanced solid tumor such as melanoma, head and neck, liver or kidney cancer.

The V gene is TRBV6-5, the J gene TRBJ2-5; 7 positions match TRBD1. Germline V gives CDR1 MNHEY, CDR2 SVGAGI. The V and J ends lost 4 bases and 5 bases, in that order; junction bases with no gene match: 4. The CDR3 covers 13 residues. For the CDR3, the DNA is TGTGCCAGCAGTTGGACAGGTGGCGAGACCCAGTACTTC. Protein: CASSWTGGETQYF.

The chain links TRBV6-5 to TRBJ2-7; a weak D match, TRBD1 (6 bases). Deletions cut 6 bases from V and 3 bases from J, with 9 bases between. CDR1 is MNHEY and CDR2 is SVGAGI in the germline V gene. The CDR3 extends over 12 amino acids. The CDR3 bases are TGTGCCAGCAGCCCAGGGGTCTACGAGCAGTACTTC. The encoded protein is CASSPGVYEQYF.

This chain joins TRBV11-2 and TRBJ1-1; D possibly corresponds to TRBD1 (5 bases). Germline V gene sequence: CDR1 SGHAT, CDR2 FQNNGV. V was shortened by 6 bases and J by 1 base, with 15 bases between the two germline ends. This CDR3 has 15 residues. CDR3 amino acids: CASSDGWGPNTEAFF. The CDR3 DNA reads TGTGCCAGCAGTGATGGGTGGGGCCCGAACACTGAAGCTTTCTTT.

This clone was recorded once. The V gene is TRBV13, the J gene TRBJ1-2; possible D gene TRBD1, 6 bases. The CDR3 is made up of 12 amino acids. Germline V gene sequence: CDR1 PRHDT, CDR2 FYEKMQ (reference sequence). V gave up 4 bases and J gave up 6 bases, with 9 bases separating them. The CDR3 here is CASSSQGHGYTF. CDR3 nucleotides: TGTGCCAGCAGCTCACAGGGACATGGCTACACCTTC.

The chain couples TRBV19 to TRBJ2-3; possible D gene TRBD2, 6 bases. The CDR3 spans 15 residues. Germline V gives CDR1 LNHDA, CDR2 SQIVND (reference sequence). V was pared by 2 bases and J by 2 bases, with 11 bases between. The CDR3 bases are TGTGCCAGTAGTATACCCATGGACTACACAGATACGCAGTATTTT. Its translation: CASSIPMDYTDTQYF.

The CDR3 loop reads CASSVADRLTEAFF. The CDR3 DNA reads TGTGCCAGCAGCGTAGCCGACAGGCTCACTGAAGCTTTCTTT. The V and J genes are TRBV9 and TRBJ1-1; tentative D call: TRBD1 (6 bases). The CDR3 length is 14 residues. Germline loops: CDR1 SGDLS, CDR2 YYNGEE. The V and J ends lost 0 bases and 4 bases respectively, with 10 bases between them.

The rearrangement links TRBV4-3 to TRBJ2-1, with 9 bases aligning to TRBD1. The trim removed 3 bases at V and 7 bases at J, leaving 7 bases unmatched. The CDR3 extends over 15 amino acids. Germline lookup yields CDR1 LGHNA and CDR2 YSLEER. The CDR3 coding sequence is TGCGCCAGCAGCCAGGAGGGACAGGGTTATAATGAGCAGTTCTTC. This gives the protein CASSQEGQGYNEQFF.

The V call is TRBV5-1, the J call TRBJ1-3; D call uncertain. Trimming left V 0 bases short and J 4 bases short, with 8 bases between. The CDR3 has 14 amino acids. The germline CDR1 and CDR2 sequences are SGHRS and YFSETQ. Written as DNA, the CDR3 is TGCGCCAGCAGCTTGGGAGAGGCAGGAAACACCATATATTTT. Residues: CASSLGEAGNTIYF.

The chain joins TRBV27 to TRBJ1-1; D gene unclear. Germline CDR1 reads MNHEY; CDR2 reads SMNVEV (reference sequence). This CDR3 spans 15 amino acids. The V end was cut by 1 base, the J end by 0 bases, with 9 bases between. The CDR3 sequence: CASSLFPSMNTEAFF. The CDR3 nucleotides read TGTGCCAGCAGTTTATTCCCGTCCATGAACACTGAAGCTTTCTTT.

The J gene is TRBJ2-2, the V gene TRBV2; D remains ambiguous. The germline V and J ends were trimmed by 2 bases and 1 base, with 8 bases remaining between them. Germline values: CDR1 SNHLY, CDR2 FYNNEI. There are 15 residues in the CDR3. The CDR3 DNA reads as TGTGCCAGCAGTGAATGGGGTCTGAACACCGGGGAGCTGTTTTTT. This sequence encodes CASSEWGLNTGELFF.

The genes are TRBV7-9 and TRBJ2-5, with a tentative D call TRBD2 (6 bases). From germline, CDR1 is SEHNR and CDR2 FQNEAQ (reference sequence). Trimming removed 3 bases at V and 1 base at J, with 12 bases between. CDR3 length equals 15 residues. The CDR3 protein is CASSFRDSLQETQYF. The CDR3 DNA follows: TGTGCCAGCAGCTTCCGGGACTCCCTCCAAGAGACCCAGTACTTC.

The chain recombines TRBV27 with TRBJ2-3, with a possible D match to TRBD1 (6 bases). The germline CDR1 and CDR2 sequences are MNHEY and SMNVEV (reference sequence). The CDR3 loop spans 15 amino acids. Trimming pared 1 base from V and 1 base from J, leaving 9 bases between. The chain's CDR3 is CASSLWGRGTDTQYF. Written as DNA, the CDR3 is TGTGCCAGCAGTTTATGGGGGCGTGGCACAGATACGCAGTATTTT.

The chain employs TRBV7-9 and TRBJ2-7; the match to TRBD1 covers 8 bases. Germline CDR1 is SEHNR and CDR2 is FQNEAQ (reference sequence). V was pared by 8 bases and J by 3 bases, with 9 bases of the junction left unmatched. The CDR3 runs to 14 residues. CDR3 amino acids: CASSGLGQGYEQYF. DNA of the CDR3: TGTGCCAGCTCCGGCCTCGGACAGGGCTACGAGCAGTACTTC.

Only a few counts were recorded for this clone. The V gene is TRBV29-1, the J gene TRBJ1-1; D is ambiguous. Trimming took off 7 bases at V and 6 bases at J, with 9 bases between the two ends. CDR1 and CDR2 (germline): SQVTM, ANQGSEA. The CDR3 is made up of 10 amino acids. CDR3: CSAVEAEAFF. CDR3 DNA sequence: TGCAGCGCCGTAGAGGCTGAAGCTTTCTTT. Variable domain in full (rest from reference TRBV29-1 and TRBJ1-1): SAVISQKPSRDICQRGTSLTIQCQVDSQVTMMFWYRQQPGQSLTLIATANQGSEATYESGFVIDKFPISRPNLTFSTLTVSNMSPEDSSIYLCSAVEAEAFFGQGTRLTVV.

The sample holds one count of this clone. For the CDR3, the DNA is TGTGCCAGCAGCTTAGACTCGGGGGCGCATAACGAAAAACTGTTTTTT. This codes for CASSLDSGAHNEKLFF. This sequence joins TRBV7-9 and TRBJ1-4, with D perhaps matching TRBD1 (6 bases). This CDR3 contains 16 residues. In germline, CDR1 is SEHNR, CDR2 FQNEAQ (reference sequence). V was trimmed by 1 base and J by 8 bases, leaving 17 bases between them.

The J gene is TRBJ2-7, the V gene TRBV4-2; 8 nucleotides agree with TRBD2. V trimming: 0 bases; J trimming: 4 bases; junction bases outside the gene matches: 8. Germline CDR1 and CDR2: LGHNA and YNFKEQ. This CDR3 comprises 16 residues. CDR3 sequence: CASSQDHAGGLYEQYF. CDR3 nucleotides: TGTGCCAGCAGCCAAGATCACGCGGGGGGTTTGTACGAGCAGTACTTC.

The gene calls are TRBV5-6 and TRBJ1-4, with TRBD1 as a possible D gene (6 bases). Trimming took off 4 bases at V and 5 bases at J, with 12 bases between the two ends. There are 14 residues in the CDR3. Germline CDR1 and CDR2: SGHDT and YYEEEE. The CDR3 sequence is CASSLTGSNEKLFF. The CDR3 coding sequence is TGTGCCAGCAGCCTTACAGGGTCGAATGAAAAACTGTTTTTT.

The V and J genes are TRBV30 and TRBJ1-5; D is possibly TRBD1 (5 bases). V gave up 4 bases and J gave up 1 base, with 8 bases separating them. The CDR3 is 13 residues long. Germline V gives CDR1 GTSNPN, CDR2 SVGIG (reference sequence). The CDR3 reads CAWNEGSNQPQHF. The CDR3 DNA reads as TGTGCCTGGAACGAGGGGAGCAATCAGCCCCAGCATTTT.